This T cell receptor beta chain was sequenced during a study of T cell repertoires in cytomegalovirus infection. Study at large: CMV infection and matching HLA type were both indicated by public TCR beta signatures. Overall study findings and caveats: Using cumulative public TCR beta family frequency, the authors identified those who carried CMV together with the relevant HLA. HLA-C-restricted CMV clonotypes gave the most frequent clonotype in two of eight donors.

Germline V CDR1 and CDR2: MNHEY, SMNVEV (reference sequence). V was trimmed by 3 bases and J by 6 bases, leaving 12 bases between them. The CDR3 consists of 13 residues. On this clonotype itself: Its antigen is unidentified.

TCRdb recomputed calls from the reads with MiXCR, one row per CDR3 protein. The sample has 130,000 or so distinct CDR3 sequences, about 6% seen once; the top ten hold more than 15%. Material: PBMCs. The chain links TRBV27 to TRBJ2-7; a weak D match, TRBD2 (5 bases). This TCR came from a human donor in good health (CMV status not recorded). Some clones in this sample may be carry-over from other donors' samples. This CDR3 reads CASSFVARGEQYF. The CDR3 region has the DNA TGTGCCAGCAGTTTTGTCGCCCGGGGCGAGCAGTACTTC.